The rows below give T cell receptor beta chains drawn from one sample of a study of blood T cell repertoires in COVID-19. Assay: immunoSEQ multiplex PCR; the TCRdb copy retains only in-frame clones and omits some. The data contain under 110,000 clones, roughly four fifths of them singletons. The sequencing input was peripheral blood. These receptors were collected from a woman aged 55 to 70 with acute or convalescent COVID-19. The CDR3 runs from the conserved cysteine through the conserved F or W. The D gene is left open where the match is weak. A clone size is listed for some rows: how often the clone was seen (once, few, many), or a class if it is expanded.

abundance	d_gene	v_gene	j_gene	CDR3nt	CDR3aa
.	TRBD1	TRBV7-8	TRBJ1-1	TGTGCCAGCAGCTTTCGTCCCGGGACAGGGGGCTGGACTGAAGCTTTCTTT	CASSFRPGTGGWTEAFF
.	.	TRBV19	TRBJ2-7	TGTGCCAGTAGTAGGACTAATCCATACGAGCAGTACTTC	CASSRTNPYEQYF
.	TRBD2	TRBV19	TRBJ2-2	TGTGCCAGCCATCCGGGACTAGCGGACCACGGGGAGCTGTTTTTT	CASHPGLADHGELFF
.	TRBD1	TRBV19	TRBJ1-1	TGTGCCAGTAGTACCAGGGACACAAACAGGGGAGCTTTCTTT	CASSTRDTNRGAFF
.	TRBD1	TRBV10-2	TRBJ2-7	TGCGCCAGCAGTGAGAGATCAGGGGGATCCTACGAGCAGTACTTC	CASSERSGGSYEQYF
.	TRBD1	TRBV28	TRBJ2-1	TGTGCCAGCAGTCCCCCGGGACAGGCGCTTACCTACAATGAGCAGTTCTTC	CASSPPGQALTYNEQFF
once	TRBD1	TRBV5-4	TRBJ1-2	TGTGCCAGCAGCTTGGAGGGGGCTTCTAACTATGGCTACACCTTC	CASSLEGASNYGYTF
.	.	TRBV29-1	TRBJ1-2	TGCAGCGTTGAAGGGCAGGCGATGACCCATGGCTACACCTTC	CSVEGQAMTHGYTF
.	TRBD1	TRBV5-6	TRBJ1-6	TGTGCCAGCAGCCTGGGACAGATTTCATCACCCCTCCACTTT	CASSLGQISSPLHF
few	TRBD2	TRBV5-4	TRBJ2-7	TGTGCCAGCAGCTTCGGACTAGCGGGGAGCTCCTACGAGCAGTACTTC	CASSFGLAGSSYEQYF
.	TRBD1	TRBV27	TRBJ2-2	TGTGCCAGCAGTTACAGGGGAACCGGGGAGCTGTTTTTT	CASSYRGTGELFF
few	.	TRBV5-5	TRBJ1-2	TGTGCCAGCAGCCTGGTCATGATGGGGAGTGGCTACACCTTC	CASSLVMMGSGYTF
.	TRBD1	TRBV28	TRBJ2-1	TGTGCCAGCAACACCCCGACAGGGATCGGCAATGAGCAGTTCTTC	CASNTPTGIGNEQFF
.	.	TRBV29-1	TRBJ1-1	TGCAGCGTGGACAGCAACACTGAAGCTTTCTTT	CSVDSNTEAFF
.	.	TRBV5-4	TRBJ1-1	TGTGCCAGCAGCTTGGCTAGAAAACAGAACACTGAAGCTTTCTTT	CASSLARKQNTEAFF
few	.	TRBV18	TRBJ1-1	TGTGCCAGCTCACCCTCCCGGACAGATTCCTCTGCTTTCTTT	CASSPSRTDSSAFF
.	.	TRBV5-1	TRBJ1-2	TGCGCCAGCAGCTTGGTTCGACAGGAGGAGGGCTACACCTTC	CASSLVRQEEGYTF
.	.	TRBV2	TRBJ1-4	TGTGCCAGTCGCTCGATGGGGAGTATGGAAGAAAAACTGTTTTTT	CASRSMGSMEEKLFF
.	.	TRBV21-1	TRBJ1-6	TGTGCCAGCAGCGGGAACGTACAGGGCCAGAGCTCCTATAATTCACCCCTCCACTTT	CASSGNVQGQSSYNSPLHF
many	TRBD1	TRBV2	TRBJ1-5	TGTGCCAGCACCCCCGGGCAGGGGGGAGGTGTTCAGCCCCAGCATTTT	CASTPGQGGGVQPQHF
.	.	TRBV5-1	TRBJ1-5	TGCGCCAGCAGCCCGGGACAAACTAGCAATCAGCCCCAGCATTTT	CASSPGQTSNQPQHF
.	TRBD2	TRBV7-8	TRBJ2-7	TGTGCCAGCAGCCAGGAGCGGGAGTATTACGAGCAGTACTTC	CASSQEREYYEQYF
few	.	TRBV9	TRBJ2-1	TGTGCCAGCAGCGTCCGGGATGTTCCTTACAATGAGCAGTTCTTC	CASSVRDVPYNEQFF
.	.	TRBV6-6	TRBJ1-5	TGTGCCAGCAGTTACCCCGGGGGTCAGCCCCAGCATTTT	CASSYPGGQPQHF